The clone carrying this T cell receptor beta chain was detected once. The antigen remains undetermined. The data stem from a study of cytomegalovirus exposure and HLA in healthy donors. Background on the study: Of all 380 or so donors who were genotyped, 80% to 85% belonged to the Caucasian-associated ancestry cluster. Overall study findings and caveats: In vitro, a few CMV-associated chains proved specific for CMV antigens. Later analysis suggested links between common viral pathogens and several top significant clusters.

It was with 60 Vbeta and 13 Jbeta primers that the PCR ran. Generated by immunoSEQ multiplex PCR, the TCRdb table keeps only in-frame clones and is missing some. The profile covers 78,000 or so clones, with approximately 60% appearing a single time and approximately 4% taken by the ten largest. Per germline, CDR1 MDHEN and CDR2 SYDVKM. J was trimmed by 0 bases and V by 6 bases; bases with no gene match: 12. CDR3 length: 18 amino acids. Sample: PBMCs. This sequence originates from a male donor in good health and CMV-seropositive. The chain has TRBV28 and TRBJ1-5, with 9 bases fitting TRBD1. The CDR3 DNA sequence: TGTGCCAGCAGCCTCACAGGGGGCGCTGTTAGTAGCAATCAGCCCCAGCATTTT. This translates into CASSLTGGAVSSNQPQHF.